Below, 22 T cell receptor beta chains from the same sample are listed, as sequenced in a study of CD8+ T cells in alopecia areata. Specified treatment: oral pan-JAK inhibitor, 5-10 mg twice daily. Isolated RNA was reverse transcribed into cDNA used as the sequencing template. Libraries were prepared by immunoSEQ multiplex PCR; TCRdb keeps only in-frame clonotypes and omits some of them. Here the sample spans about 210,000 clones, about 64% being singletons. Sample: CD4+ T cells sorted from blood, taken at week 4, from a patient treated with tofacitinib. These receptor sequences come from a human donor with alopecia areata.

This chain joins TRBV7-8 and TRBJ1-2; D is possibly TRBD1 (5 bases). The CDR3 length is 15 residues. The V gene lost 1 base and the J gene lost 4 bases, with 13 bases spanning the gap. Germline V lookup: CDR1 SGHVS, CDR2 FQNEAQ. The CDR3, as DNA: TGTGCCAGCAGCTTAGGACAGCGAACCGTCTATGGCTACACCTTC. This sequence encodes CASSLGQRTVYGYTF.

This clone appeared once. The chain combines TRBV25-1 with TRBJ2-7; D is unresolved. The V end was cut by 4 bases, the J end by 2 bases, with 15 bases between. Germline V gene data show CDR1 as MGHDK and CDR2 as SYGVNS. The CDR3 has 15 residues. CDR3 DNA: TGTGCCAGCAGTGGCCCAGGTACGCGAACCTACGAGCAGTACTTC. Translation gives CASSGPGTRTYEQYF.

The J gene is TRBJ2-3, the V gene TRBV10-3; possible D gene TRBD2, 6 bases. The CDR3 has 13 residues. Germline V gene data show CDR1 as ENHRY and CDR2 as SYGVKD. V was pared by 9 bases and J by 4 bases, with 14 bases between. The CDR3 protein is CAIAGREADTQYF. The CDR3 DNA follows: TGTGCCATAGCGGGCAGGGAAGCAGATACGCAGTATTTT.

The chain links TRBV6-6 to TRBJ1-2; D is undetermined. The CDR3 consists of 14 residues. Trimming shortened V by 0 bases and J by 4 bases, and 9 bases separated the two germline ends. Germline CDR1 and CDR2: MNHNY and SVGAGI (reference sequence). The CDR3 sequence: CASSYSKPTYGYTF. CDR3 DNA: TGTGCCAGCAGTTACTCGAAGCCTACCTATGGCTACACCTTC.

This chain connects TRBV10-3 to TRBJ2-7, with no clear D. Germline V gene sequence: CDR1 ENHRY, CDR2 SYGVKD. The V end lost 0 bases, the J end lost 3 bases, and 6 bases lay between the germline ends. This CDR3 contains 13 residues. CDR3 in amino acids: CAISESVDYEQYF. The DNA of the CDR3 is TGTGCCATCAGTGAGTCCGTAGACTACGAGCAGTACTTC.

This clone is medium-sized (0.01 to 0.1%) by share. The junction departs from germline at one end; a sequencing error may be responsible. The chain uses TRBV10-3 and TRBJ1-3; D is undetermined. This CDR3 is built from 13 residues. The germline CDR1 and CDR2 sequences are ENHRY and SYGVKD. This CDR3 reads CAISESAIPAPRF. DNA of the CDR3: TGTGCCATCAGTGAGTCTGCAATCCCGGCCCCCCGTTTT.

The V call is TRBV10-3, the J call TRBJ1-4; possibly TRBD1 for D (5 bases). Germline values: CDR1 ENHRY, CDR2 SYGVKD. Trimming shortened V by 9 bases and J by 4 bases, and 12 bases separated the two germline ends. The CDR3 runs to 13 residues. The CDR3 loop is CAISPGGNEKLFF. As DNA, the CDR3 is TGTGCCATATCTCCCGGGGGTAATGAAAAACTGTTTTTT.

This clone has more than one count but fewer than ten. The chain has TRBV5-1 and TRBJ1-4; the D is unclear. CDR1 is SGHRS and CDR2 is YFSETQ in the germline V gene. The ends were cut back, 0 bases at V and 8 bases at J, with 8 bases in the middle. This CDR3 is 13 amino acids long. In DNA, the CDR3 is TGCGCCAGCAGCTTGGGCCTGGGGGAAAAACTGTTTTTT. Translating it yields CASSLGLGEKLFF.

This clone is a singleton in its sample. The chain links TRBV19 to TRBJ1-5, with 7 bases aligning to TRBD1. The CDR3 consists of 14 residues. CDR1 and CDR2 from the germline V gene are LNHDA and SQIVND (reference sequence). Trimming at V came to 5 bases and at J to 4 bases, leaving 5 bases not matched to a gene. CDR3 nucleotides: TGTGCCAGTAGTGACAGGGTGCTAAATCAGCCCCAGCATTTT. Translation gives CASSDRVLNQPQHF.

The chain combines TRBV20-1 with TRBJ2-5; D is ambiguous. V gave up 4 bases and J gave up 4 bases, with 4 bases separating them. Germline V lookup: CDR1 DFQATT, CDR2 SNEGSKA (reference sequence). CDR3 length equals 10 residues. The CDR3 here is CSATTETQYF. The CDR3 DNA reads as TGCAGTGCTACTACAGAGACCCAGTACTTC.

The chain combines TRBV5-1 with TRBJ2-3, with D perhaps TRBD1 (5 bases). The CDR3 sequence is 15 residues long. V was trimmed by 0 bases and J by 2 bases, leaving 10 bases between them. Germline V CDR1 and CDR2: SGHRS, YFSETQ. In DNA, the CDR3 is TGCGCCAGCAGCTTGGGTCAGGGTGCCACAGATACGCAGTATTTT. It encodes CASSLGQGATDTQYF.

This clone was recorded a few times. The rearrangement links TRBV2 to TRBJ2-5; D uncertain. Trimming pared 8 bases from V and 1 base from J, leaving 14 bases between. Germline assignment: CDR1 SNHLY and CDR2 FYNNEI. The CDR3 has 14 residues. The CDR3 nucleotides read TGTGCCAGCCGTCCAGATCTCCTCCAAGAGACCCAGTACTTC. It is translated as CASRPDLLQETQYF. The full variable domain, completed using reference TRBV2 and TRBJ2-5, is EPEVTQTPSHQVTQMGQEVILRCVPISNHLYFYWYRQILGQKVEFLVSFYNNEISEKSEIFDDQFSVERPDGSNFTLKIRSTKLEDSAMYFCASRPDLLQETQYFGPGTRLLVL.

The chain is built from TRBV7-2 and TRBJ1-6; the D is unclear. CDR3 length: 13 amino acids. V gave up 8 bases and J gave up 9 bases, with 14 bases separating them. CDR1 is SGHTA and CDR2 is FQGNSA in the germline V gene. For the CDR3, the DNA is TGTGCCAGCCAAAGCTTGGGCGGTTCACCCCTCCACTTT. Translating it yields CASQSLGGSPLHF.

The rearrangement uses TRBV19 and TRBJ1-6; a weak D match, TRBD1 (5 bases). Germline V gives CDR1 LNHDA, CDR2 SQIVND (reference sequence). The V end lost 1 base, the J end lost 5 bases, and 6 bases lay between the germline ends. There are 14 residues in the CDR3. The CDR3 nucleotides are TGTGCCAGTAGTATAGGACAGAATAATTCACCCCTCCACTTT. It yields the protein CASSIGQNNSPLHF.

The V call is TRBV2, the J call TRBJ2-5, with D tentatively TRBD1 or TRBD2 (6 bases each). CDR3 size: 14 residues. V lost 5 bases, J lost 5 bases, and 15 bases lay in between. Germline V CDR1 and CDR2: SNHLY, FYNNEI. Written as DNA, the CDR3 is TGTGCCAGCAGTCACAGGGAGGATTTGGAGACCCAGTACTTC. This codes for CASSHREDLETQYF.

The V gene is TRBV7-2, the J gene TRBJ1-2; D is perhaps TRBD1 (5 bases). In germline, CDR1 is SGHTA, CDR2 FQGNSA. This CDR3 has 15 residues. V was shortened by 5 bases and J by 0 bases, with 13 bases between the two germline ends. The CDR3 reads CASSPKRDANYGYTF. The CDR3 nucleotides read TGTGCCAGCAGCCCAAAGCGGGACGCTAACTATGGCTACACCTTC.

The rearrangement uses TRBV5-6 and TRBJ2-2; TRBD2 matches at 9 bases. The CDR3 sequence is 15 residues long. Germline V gene lookup returns CDR1 SGHDT and CDR2 YYEEEE. V was clipped by 4 bases and J by 6 bases; unmatched bases: 7. For the CDR3, the DNA is TGTGCCAGCAGCCCCCCAGCGGGGGGTGCCGGGGAGCTGTTTTTT. Its protein is CASSPPAGGAGELFF.

This clone was counted between two and nine times. CDR3: CASSPGGDYTDTQYF. The CDR3 nucleotides are TGTGCCAGCAGCCCCGGGGGGGACTACACAGATACGCAGTATTTT. The V and J genes are TRBV7-2 and TRBJ2-3; TRBD2 matches 8 bases. This CDR3 region has 15 residues. CDR1 and CDR2 (germline): SGHTA, FQGNSA. The ends lost 5 bases at V and 2 bases at J; junction bases unmatched: 6.

This CDR3 reads CASSMNTEAFF. For the CDR3, the DNA is TGTGCCAGTAGTATGAACACTGAAGCTTTCTTT. The rearrangement links TRBV19 to TRBJ1-1; D remains unclear. Trimming cost V 3 bases and J 1 base, with 0 bases left between them. Looked up from germline, CDR1 is LNHDA and CDR2 is SQIVND (reference sequence). The length of the CDR3 is 11 residues. Complete variable domain (other parts from reference TRBV19 and TRBJ1-1): DGGITQSPKYLFRKEGQNVTLSCEQNLNHDAMYWYRQDPGQGLRLIYYSQIVNDFQKGDIAEGYSVSREKKESFPLTVTSAQKNPTAFYLCASSMNTEAFFGQGTRLTVV.

This rearrangement joins TRBV27 to TRBJ1-1; 11 positions match TRBD1. CDR1 is MNHEY, CDR2 SMNVEV, per germline (reference sequence). This CDR3 has 14 amino acids. V dropped 2 bases and J dropped 7; count of bases not matched to a gene: 3. CDR3 protein: CASSLGQGAGEAFF. Written as DNA, the CDR3 is TGTGCCAGCAGTTTAGGACAGGGGGCAGGTGAAGCTTTCTTT.

The V and J genes are TRBV6-5 and TRBJ1-2; tentatively, D is TRBD1 (6 bases). Trimming took 7 bases from V and 4 from J, leaving 13 bases between them. CDR1 is MNHEY and CDR2 is SVGAGI in the germline V gene. CDR3 length: 13 residues. The CDR3 sequence: CASTKTGTYGYTF. DNA for the CDR3: TGTGCCAGCACTAAAACAGGGACCTATGGCTACACCTTC.

This chain connects TRBV7-2 to TRBJ2-4; a weak D match, TRBD2 (5 bases). Trimming left V 0 bases short and J 2 bases short, with 8 bases between. The CDR3 has 15 amino acids. Germline-derived CDR1 and CDR2 are SGHTA and FQGNSA. The CDR3 sequence: CASSLASGTKNIQYF. CDR3 nucleotides: TGTGCCAGCAGCTTAGCTTCCGGGACCAAAAACATTCAGTACTTC.